These T cell receptor beta chains were read from a single sample in a study of cytomegalovirus exposure and HLA in healthy donors. Libraries were prepared by immunoSEQ multiplex PCR; TCRdb keeps only in-frame clonotypes and omits some of them. This table has about 180,000 clones, over 75% appearing once. The sample was PBMCs. All receptors come from a woman aged 45-65 years in good health and CMV-seronegative. CDR3s include the opening cysteine and the closing phenylalanine or tryptophan. Each record gives: D gene, clone size, J gene, V gene, CDR3 protein, CDR3 DNA. D genes are given only for firm matches. A row's size may be missing; if present it is once, few, many or a size class.

d_call: -
clone_size: -
j_call: TRBJ2-5
v_call: TRBV7-7
cdr3_aa: CASSLTNQETQYF
cdr3_nt: TGTGCCAGCAGCTTAACTAATCAAGAGACCCAGTACTTC

d_call: -
clone_size: -
j_call: TRBJ2-1
v_call: TRBV11-2
cdr3_aa: CASSVRRDNNEQFF
cdr3_nt: TGTGCCAGCAGCGTGCGTCGGGACAACAATGAGCAGTTCTTC

d_call: -
clone_size: -
j_call: TRBJ2-5
v_call: TRBV5-4
cdr3_aa: CASSSPRGGTQYF
cdr3_nt: TGTGCCAGCAGCTCCCCTCGGGGAGGGACCCAGTACTTC

d_call: TRBD2
clone_size: -
j_call: TRBJ2-3
v_call: TRBV4-3
cdr3_aa: CASSQSFGGAGVGDTQYF
cdr3_nt: TGCGCCAGCAGCCAGTCCTTTGGGGGAGCGGGGGTGGGAGATACGCAGTATTTT

d_call: TRBD1
clone_size: -
j_call: TRBJ2-7
v_call: TRBV6-5
cdr3_aa: CASGQGSVAWEQYF
cdr3_nt: TGTGCCAGCGGACAGGGGTCCGTGGCATGGGAGCAGTACTTC

d_call: -
clone_size: -
j_call: TRBJ2-1
v_call: TRBV5-1
cdr3_aa: CASNYPPNEQFF
cdr3_nt: TGCGCCAGCAACTACCCCCCCAATGAGCAGTTCTTC

d_call: TRBD2
clone_size: -
j_call: TRBJ2-7
v_call: TRBV6-5
cdr3_aa: CASSSGTTYEQYF
cdr3_nt: TGTGCCAGCAGTTCCGGGACTACCTACGAGCAGTACTTC

d_call: TRBD1
clone_size: few
j_call: TRBJ1-6
v_call: TRBV4-3
cdr3_aa: CASSQESDRGAPLHF
cdr3_nt: TGCGCCAGCAGCCAAGAATCGGACAGGGGTGCACCCCTCCACTTT

d_call: -
clone_size: -
j_call: TRBJ1-2
v_call: TRBV15
cdr3_aa: CATSSDINYGYTF
cdr3_nt: TGTGCCACCAGCAGCGACATAAACTATGGCTACACCTTC

d_call: -
clone_size: few
j_call: TRBJ2-7
v_call: TRBV7-9
cdr3_aa: CASSKYLGGDSYEQYF
cdr3_nt: TGTGCCAGCAGCAAATATCTTGGCGGGGACTCCTACGAGCAGTACTTC

d_call: TRBD1
clone_size: -
j_call: TRBJ1-1
v_call: TRBV5-1
cdr3_aa: CASSLTGTGAEAFF
cdr3_nt: TGCGCCAGCAGCTTGACCGGGACAGGGGCTGAAGCTTTCTTT

d_call: -
clone_size: -
j_call: TRBJ1-5
v_call: TRBV30
cdr3_aa: CACQEGDSNQPQHF
cdr3_nt: TGTGCCTGTCAGGAAGGGGATAGCAATCAGCCCCAGCATTTT

d_call: TRBD1
clone_size: -
j_call: TRBJ2-7
v_call: TRBV6-1
cdr3_aa: CASSEADRVYEQYF
cdr3_nt: TGTGCCAGCAGTGAAGCCGACAGGGTATACGAGCAGTACTTC

d_call: TRBD2
clone_size: -
j_call: TRBJ2-7
v_call: TRBV30
cdr3_aa: CAWQAGGPSEQYF
cdr3_nt: TGTGCCTGGCAAGCGGGGGGGCCTAGTGAGCAGTACTTC

d_call: TRBD1
clone_size: -
j_call: TRBJ1-2
v_call: TRBV18
cdr3_aa: CASSPGTGPDYGYTF
cdr3_nt: TGTGCCAGCTCACCGGGGACAGGGCCTGACTATGGCTACACCTTC

d_call: -
clone_size: -
j_call: TRBJ2-7
v_call: TRBV5-1
cdr3_aa: CASRAESSYEQYF
cdr3_nt: TGCGCCAGCAGGGCGGAAAGCTCCTACGAGCAGTACTTC

d_call: -
clone_size: -
j_call: TRBJ1-4
v_call: TRBV4-1
cdr3_aa: CASSQGAGFNEKLFF
cdr3_nt: TGCGCCAGCAGCCAAGGTGCCGGTTTTAATGAAAAACTGTTTTTT

d_call: TRBD1
clone_size: -
j_call: TRBJ1-5
v_call: TRBV6-1
cdr3_aa: CASSSGTGGKQHF
cdr3_nt: TGTGCCAGCAGTTCCGGGACAGGGGGAAAACAGCATTTT

d_call: TRBD1
clone_size: -
j_call: TRBJ2-7
v_call: TRBV28
cdr3_aa: CASSFGFGTGNYEQYF
cdr3_nt: TGTGCCAGCAGTTTTGGTTTTGGGACAGGGAACTACGAGCAGTACTTC

d_call: -
clone_size: -
j_call: TRBJ1-1
v_call: TRBV7-9
cdr3_aa: CASSSRGRGGYTEAFF
cdr3_nt: TGTGCCAGCAGCTCTCGAGGGAGGGGGGGTTACACTGAAGCTTTCTTT

d_call: TRBD2
clone_size: -
j_call: TRBJ2-3
v_call: TRBV9
cdr3_aa: CASSVENGGAWDTQYF
cdr3_nt: TGTGCCAGCAGCGTAGAGAACGGGGGGGCATGGGATACGCAGTATTTT

d_call: -
clone_size: -
j_call: TRBJ2-1
v_call: TRBV9
cdr3_aa: CASSAVGQGSYNEQFF
cdr3_nt: TGTGCCAGCAGCGCCGTGGGGCAGGGGAGCTACAATGAGCAGTTCTTC

d_call: TRBD1
clone_size: -
j_call: TRBJ2-6
v_call: TRBV5-1
cdr3_aa: CASGQGVMNGANVLTF
cdr3_nt: TGCGCCAGCGGACAGGGAGTCATGAATGGGGCCAACGTCCTGACTTTC

d_call: TRBD1
clone_size: -
j_call: TRBJ2-7
v_call: TRBV27
cdr3_aa: CASRNRGRTYEQYF
cdr3_nt: TGTGCCAGCCGCAACAGGGGCCGAACCTACGAGCAGTACTTC

d_call: TRBD2
clone_size: -
j_call: TRBJ2-1
v_call: TRBV7-2
cdr3_aa: CASSSGLAVGNEQFF
cdr3_nt: TGTGCCAGCAGCTCTGGACTAGCGGTGGGCAATGAGCAGTTCTTC

d_call: TRBD2
clone_size: -
j_call: TRBJ2-5
v_call: TRBV7-2
cdr3_aa: CASSLAGWQETQYF
cdr3_nt: TGTGCCAGCTCTCTAGCGGGATGGCAAGAGACCCAGTACTTC

d_call: -
clone_size: -
j_call: TRBJ1-1
v_call: TRBV9
cdr3_aa: CASSNREGNTEAFF
cdr3_nt: TGTGCCAGCAGCAACAGGGAGGGGAACACTGAAGCTTTCTTT

d_call: TRBD1
clone_size: -
j_call: TRBJ1-1
v_call: TRBV6-5
cdr3_aa: CASRGQGARDTEAFF
cdr3_nt: TGTGCCAGCAGGGGACAGGGGGCTAGGGACACTGAAGCTTTCTTT

d_call: -
clone_size: -
j_call: TRBJ2-7
v_call: TRBV6-5
cdr3_aa: CASRGGAGRYEQYF
cdr3_nt: TGTGCCAGCAGGGGGGGGGCAGGGCGGTACGAGCAGTACTTC

d_call: -
clone_size: -
j_call: TRBJ2-7
v_call: TRBV7-9
cdr3_aa: CASSRNNLPEDEQYF
cdr3_nt: TGTGCCAGCAGCCGAAACAACCTCCCTGAAGACGAGCAGTACTTC

d_call: -
clone_size: -
j_call: TRBJ2-7
v_call: TRBV28
cdr3_aa: CASSPADSRPTLVFQPGGEQYF
cdr3_nt: TGTGCCAGCAGCCCCGCCGACAGTAGACCAACGTTAGTTTTTCAGCCAGGTGGCGAGCAGTACTTC

d_call: -
clone_size: once
j_call: TRBJ1-2
v_call: TRBV30
cdr3_aa: CAWSGGPQGMSGYTF
cdr3_nt: TGTGCCTGGAGTGGGGGCCCCCAGGGGATGAGTGGCTACACCTTC

d_call: -
clone_size: -
j_call: TRBJ1-5
v_call: TRBV27
cdr3_aa: CASSSRQGLSNQPQHF
cdr3_nt: TGTGCCAGCAGTTCGCGGCAGGGGTTAAGCAATCAGCCCCAGCATTTT

d_call: -
clone_size: -
j_call: TRBJ2-7
v_call: TRBV20-1
cdr3_aa: CSASDYYEQYF
cdr3_nt: TGCAGTGCTTCCGACTACTACGAGCAGTACTTC

d_call: -
clone_size: -
j_call: TRBJ2-6
v_call: TRBV5-1
cdr3_aa: CASSLAEAGANVLTF
cdr3_nt: TGCGCCAGCAGCTTGGCCGAGGCGGGGGCCAACGTCCTGACTTTC

d_call: -
clone_size: -
j_call: TRBJ1-1
v_call: TRBV5-4
cdr3_aa: CASTPSGGKAEAFF
cdr3_nt: TGTGCCAGCACCCCCTCGGGGGGCAAGGCTGAAGCTTTCTTT

d_call: -
clone_size: few
j_call: TRBJ1-5
v_call: TRBV15
cdr3_aa: CATSRDGIGVNQPQHF
cdr3_nt: TGTGCCACCAGCAGAGACGGAATCGGAGTGAATCAGCCCCAGCATTTT

d_call: TRBD1
clone_size: few
j_call: TRBJ2-2
v_call: TRBV27
cdr3_aa: CASRTGQGPGELFF
cdr3_nt: TGTGCCAGCAGGACTGGACAGGGCCCCGGGGAGCTGTTTTTT

d_call: TRBD1
clone_size: -
j_call: TRBJ1-3
v_call: TRBV6-5
cdr3_aa: CASSLNRGQENTIYF
cdr3_nt: TGTGCCAGCAGTCTGAACAGGGGGCAGGAAAACACCATATATTTT

d_call: -
clone_size: -
j_call: TRBJ2-3
v_call: TRBV18
cdr3_aa: CASSPISLGQFTDTQYF
cdr3_nt: TGTGCCAGCTCACCGATTAGCCTCGGACAGTTCACAGATACGCAGTATTTT

d_call: -
clone_size: -
j_call: TRBJ1-1
v_call: TRBV6-5
cdr3_aa: CASSSGLGDGEAFF
cdr3_nt: TGTGCCAGCAGTTCGGGACTCGGGGATGGTGAAGCTTTCTTT

d_call: -
clone_size: -
j_call: TRBJ2-1
v_call: TRBV10-1
cdr3_aa: CASSEIATMTERNEQFF
cdr3_nt: TGCGCCAGCAGTGAAATAGCTACAATGACAGAACGGAATGAGCAGTTCTTC

d_call: TRBD1
clone_size: -
j_call: TRBJ2-7
v_call: TRBV7-2
cdr3_aa: CASSRIGQGGHF
cdr3_nt: TGTGCCAGCAGCAGGATAGGACAGGGGGGTCACTTC

d_call: -
clone_size: -
j_call: TRBJ1-2
v_call: TRBV5-1
cdr3_aa: CASSLDPGVGYGYTF
cdr3_nt: TGCGCCAGCAGCTTGGATCCAGGCGTAGGCTATGGCTACACCTTC

d_call: TRBD2
clone_size: few
j_call: TRBJ2-1
v_call: TRBV11-2
cdr3_aa: CASSLDRGAAGGTPGQFF
cdr3_nt: TGTGCCAGCAGCTTAGATAGGGGCGCAGCGGGGGGTACCCCTGGGCAGTTCTTC

d_call: TRBD2
clone_size: -
j_call: TRBJ2-3
v_call: TRBV9
cdr3_aa: CASSPYGLASTDTQYF
cdr3_nt: TGTGCCAGCAGCCCATACGGACTAGCGAGCACAGATACGCAGTATTTT

d_call: TRBD1
clone_size: -
j_call: TRBJ1-2
v_call: TRBV2
cdr3_aa: CASSDEGQLFYGYTF
cdr3_nt: TGTGCCAGCAGTGATGAGGGACAGCTATTCTATGGCTACACCTTC

d_call: -
clone_size: -
j_call: TRBJ2-3
v_call: TRBV19
cdr3_aa: CASSSRGTDTQYF
cdr3_nt: TGTGCCAGTAGTTCTCGGGGCACAGATACGCAGTATTTT

d_call: TRBD2
clone_size: -
j_call: TRBJ2-5
v_call: TRBV6-5
cdr3_aa: CASSISGRYQETQYF
cdr3_nt: TGTGCCAGCAGTATTAGCGGGAGGTACCAAGAGACCCAGTACTTC

d_call: TRBD1
clone_size: -
j_call: TRBJ1-3
v_call: TRBV5-4
cdr3_aa: CASSWTGNSGNTIYF
cdr3_nt: TGTGCCAGCAGCTGGACAGGGAACTCTGGAAACACCATATATTTT

d_call: -
clone_size: -
j_call: TRBJ1-1
v_call: TRBV19
cdr3_aa: CASSDGGGLNTEAFF
cdr3_nt: TGTGCCAGTAGCGATGGGGGGGGATTGAACACTGAAGCTTTCTTT

d_call: -
clone_size: -
j_call: TRBJ1-3
v_call: TRBV18
cdr3_aa: CASSLKVAGKDTIYF
cdr3_nt: TGTGCCAGCTCACTCAAAGTCGCCGGGAAAGACACCATATATTTT